This T cell receptor beta chain was documented in a study of radiotherapy plus CTLA-4 blockade in lung cancer. General study points: An expansion of tumor-derived TCR clones occurred in blood after radiotherapy plus ipilimumab.

CDR1 is SGHNT, CDR2 YYREEE, per germline (reference sequence). Unmatched junction bases numbered 3, after V lost 2 bases and J lost 4 bases. This CDR3 is built from 14 residues. Only in-frame clones appear in the TCRdb table, and some are missing; sequencing was by immunoSEQ multiplex PCR. The sample yields about 98,000 clones, 80% to 85% seen once. As to this clone: Its target is not known.

The material sequenced was peripheral blood, taken from a patient treated with radiotherapy plus ipilimumab. This clonotype was obtained from a human donor with non-small cell lung cancer who had a partial response to radiotherapy plus ipilimumab. The chain joins TRBV5-4 to TRBJ1-3; TRBD1 agrees at 7 bases. CDR3 bases: TGTGCCAGCAGCTTAGGGACAGCCGGAAACACCATATATTTT. Translating it yields CASSLGTAGNTIYF.